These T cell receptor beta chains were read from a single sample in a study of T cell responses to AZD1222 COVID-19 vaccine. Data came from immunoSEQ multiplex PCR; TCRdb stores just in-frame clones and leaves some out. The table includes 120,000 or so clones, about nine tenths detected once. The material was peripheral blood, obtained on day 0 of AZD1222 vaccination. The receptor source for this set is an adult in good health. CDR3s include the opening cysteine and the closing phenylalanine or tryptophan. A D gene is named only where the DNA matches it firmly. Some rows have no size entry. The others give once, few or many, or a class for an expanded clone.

CDR3: CASSDRVREAFF
DNA: TGTGCCAGCAGTGACAGGGTTAGGGAAGCTTTCTTT
length: 12
size: -
V: TRBV6-6
J: TRBJ1-1
D: TRBD1

CDR3: CASSLGQGNEQFF
DNA: TGCGCCAGCAGCTTGGGACAGGGCAATGAGCAGTTCTTC
length: 13
size: -
V: TRBV5-1
J: TRBJ2-1
D: TRBD1

CDR3: CASSLQSSYEQYF
DNA: TGTGCCAGTAGTTTGCAGAGTTCGTACGAGCAGTACTTC
length: 13
size: -
V: TRBV19
J: TRBJ2-7
D: -

CDR3: CASSLSGRFGEAFF
DNA: TGTGCCAGCAGCTTAAGTGGGCGGTTTGGTGAAGCTTTCTTT
length: 14
size: -
V: TRBV11-3
J: TRBJ1-1
D: -

CDR3: CASSPGPGELFF
DNA: TGTGCCAGCAGCCCAGGACCCGGGGAGCTGTTTTTT
length: 12
size: -
V: TRBV5-6
J: TRBJ2-2
D: -

CDR3: CASSAQGVGSEQYF
DNA: TGTGCCAGCAGCGCACAGGGGGTAGGTAGCGAGCAGTACTTC
length: 14
size: few
V: TRBV9
J: TRBJ2-7
D: TRBD1

CDR3: CAGRRAGQETQYF
DNA: TGTGCCGGTCGCCGCGCAGGGCAAGAGACCCAGTACTTC
length: 13
size: -
V: TRBV5-4
J: TRBJ2-5
D: -

CDR3: CASSPLGQEPYEQYF
DNA: TGTGCCAGCAGCCCCCTCGGACAGGAACCCTACGAGCAGTACTTC
length: 15
size: -
V: TRBV7-8
J: TRBJ2-7
D: TRBD1

CDR3: CASSTTGVSGYTF
DNA: TGTGCCAGCAGTACGACAGGGGTGTCTGGCTACACCTTC
length: 13
size: -
V: TRBV27
J: TRBJ1-2
D: TRBD1

CDR3: CSVEPGTGGYEQYF
DNA: TGCAGCGTTGAGCCCGGGACAGGGGGCTACGAGCAGTACTTC
length: 14
size: -
V: TRBV29-1
J: TRBJ2-7
D: TRBD1

CDR3: CASSAPSGSSYNEQFF
DNA: TGTGCCAGCTCAGCCCCTAGCGGGAGCTCCTACAATGAGCAGTTCTTC
length: 16
size: -
V: TRBV18
J: TRBJ2-1
D: TRBD2

CDR3: CASSEYHTVNTEAFF
DNA: TGTGCCAGCAGTGAATATCATACCGTGAACACTGAAGCTTTCTTT
length: 15
size: once
V: TRBV6-1
J: TRBJ1-1
D: -

CDR3: CARSLNPTKSSYNEQFF
DNA: TGTGCCAGAAGCTTGAATCCCACGAAAAGCTCCTACAATGAGCAGTTCTTC
length: 17
size: -
V: TRBV5-3
J: TRBJ2-1
D: -

CDR3: CASSPWTGGTETQYF
DNA: TGTGCCAGCAGCCCATGGACAGGGGGAACGGAGACCCAGTACTTC
length: 15
size: once
V: TRBV7-2
J: TRBJ2-5
D: TRBD1

CDR3: CASSLQGIGQPQHF
DNA: TGTGCCAGCAGCTTACAAGGGATCGGACAGCCCCAGCATTTT
length: 14
size: -
V: TRBV7-9
J: TRBJ1-5
D: -

CDR3: CASSSQGPRPSYGYTF
DNA: TGTGCCAGCAGCTCCCAGGGGCCGAGGCCTAGCTATGGCTACACCTTC
length: 16
size: -
V: TRBV7-9
J: TRBJ1-2
D: -

CDR3: CASSRTTGGHEQFF
DNA: TGTGCCAGCAGCCGGACAACAGGGGGCCATGAGCAGTTCTTC
length: 14
size: few
V: TRBV5-6
J: TRBJ2-1
D: TRBD1

CDR3: CASSPRDTYEQYF
DNA: TGTGCCAGCAGTCCCCGGGACACCTACGAGCAGTACTTC
length: 13
size: -
V: TRBV12-3/TRBV12-4
J: TRBJ2-7
D: -

CDR3: CASSRTGNSYNEQFF
DNA: TGTGCCAGCAGCCGGACAGGCAACTCCTACAATGAGCAGTTCTTC
length: 15
size: -
V: TRBV11-2
J: TRBJ2-1
D: TRBD1

CDR3: CASSDDREPFYEQYF
DNA: TGTGCCAGCAGCGATGACAGAGAACCTTTCTACGAGCAGTACTTC
length: 15
size: -
V: TRBV5-6
J: TRBJ2-7
D: -

CDR3: CASSIGESGYTF
DNA: TGTGCCAGTAGTATTGGAGAATCGGGCTACACCTTC
length: 12
size: -
V: TRBV19
J: TRBJ1-2
D: -

CDR3: CASSPRTANSNQPQHF
DNA: TGTGCCAGCAGTCCCCGGACAGCGAATAGCAATCAGCCCCAGCATTTT
length: 16
size: -
V: TRBV27
J: TRBJ1-5
D: -

CDR3: CASSVRYDNEQFF
DNA: TGTGCCAGCAGCGTAAGGTACGACAATGAGCAGTTCTTC
length: 13
size: -
V: TRBV9
J: TRBJ2-1
D: -

CDR3: CASLGKVQGNQETQYF
DNA: TGTGCCAGCCTGGGTAAAGTGCAGGGAAACCAAGAGACCCAGTACTTC
length: 16
size: -
V: TRBV21-1
J: TRBJ2-5
D: -

CDR3: CASSQGSPRSSYEQYF
DNA: TGCGCCAGCAGCCAAGGATCCCCGCGGAGCTCCTACGAGCAGTACTTC
length: 16
size: -
V: TRBV4-1
J: TRBJ2-7
D: -

CDR3: CASRGVQGAGNTGYTF
DNA: TGTGCCAGCAGAGGCGTTCAGGGGGCGGGTAATACTGGCTACACCTTC
length: 16
size: -
V: TRBV2
J: TRBJ1-2
D: TRBD1

CDR3: CASTNLQGALGNTIYF
DNA: TGTGCCAGCACCAACCTACAGGGGGCTCTTGGAAACACCATATATTTT
length: 16
size: -
V: TRBV5-6
J: TRBJ1-3
D: TRBD1

CDR3: CASSPTTGQTGELFF
DNA: TGCGCCAGCAGCCCAACGACAGGCCAAACCGGGGAGCTGTTTTTT
length: 15
size: -
V: TRBV5-1
J: TRBJ2-2
D: -

CDR3: CASSLGEDYGYTF
DNA: TGTGCCAGCAGCTTAGGAGAGGACTATGGCTACACCTTC
length: 13
size: once
V: TRBV7-9
J: TRBJ1-2
D: -

CDR3: CASSATGGGSGSWKENIQYF
DNA: TGTGCCAGTAGCGCTACTGGGGGGGGTAGCGGGAGTTGGAAAGAAAACATTCAGTACTTC
length: 20
size: -
V: TRBV19
J: TRBJ2-4
D: TRBD2

CDR3: CASSGLAGIYEQYF
DNA: TGTGCCAGCTCTGGACTAGCGGGAATCTACGAGCAGTACTTC
length: 14
size: -
V: TRBV6-7
J: TRBJ2-7
D: TRBD2

CDR3: CASSLGANTGELFF
DNA: TGTGCCAGCAGTCTCGGGGCGAACACCGGGGAGCTGTTTTTT
length: 14
size: -
V: TRBV25-1
J: TRBJ2-2
D: -

CDR3: CASTGWDTAYEQYF
DNA: TGTGCCAGCACCGGGTGGGACACAGCCTACGAGCAGTACTTC
length: 14
size: -
V: TRBV11-2
J: TRBJ2-7
D: -

CDR3: CASSGFAGGYTF
DNA: TGTGCCAGCAGCGGATTTGCGGGAGGCTACACCTTC
length: 12
size: -
V: TRBV7-9
J: TRBJ1-2
D: -

CDR3: CASSSGQASPNYGYTF
DNA: TGCGCCAGCAGTTCCGGACAGGCCTCCCCTAACTATGGCTACACCTTC
length: 16
size: -
V: TRBV10-2
J: TRBJ1-2
D: TRBD1

CDR3: CASKVSTENSPLHF
DNA: TGTGCCAGCAAAGTGAGCACCGAGAATTCACCCCTCCACTTT
length: 14
size: -
V: TRBV6-5
J: TRBJ1-6
D: -

CDR3: CASSGGGSGHQYF
DNA: TGTGCCAGCAGTGGGGGAGGGAGTGGGCACCAGTACTTC
length: 13
size: -
V: TRBV12-3/TRBV12-4
J: TRBJ2-5
D: TRBD2

CDR3: CASSRGLAGVDEQYF
DNA: TGTGCCAGCAGCAGGGGACTAGCGGGAGTAGACGAGCAGTACTTC
length: 15
size: -
V: TRBV5-5
J: TRBJ2-7
D: TRBD2

CDR3: CASSAGIARGYTF
DNA: TGTGCCAGTAGTGCCGGGATTGCTAGAGGCTACACCTTC
length: 13
size: -
V: TRBV19
J: TRBJ1-2
D: -

CDR3: CASSLRSPLHF
DNA: TGTGCCAGCAGTTTAAGATCACCCCTCCACTTT
length: 11
size: -
V: TRBV12-3/TRBV12-4
J: TRBJ1-6
D: -

CDR3: CAWSLTNQPQHF
DNA: TGTGCCTGGAGTTTGACCAATCAGCCCCAGCATTTT
length: 12
size: once
V: TRBV30
J: TRBJ1-5
D: -

CDR3: CASRPGLVYYEQYF
DNA: TGTGCCAGCAGACCCGGACTAGTTTACTACGAGCAGTACTTC
length: 14
size: -
V: TRBV6-5
J: TRBJ2-7
D: TRBD2